These 30 T cell receptor beta chains were sequenced from one sample in a study of T-cell memory formation after mild COVID-19. TCRdb re-called the 5' RACE reads through MiXCR, storing one row per CDR3 protein. The table has around 470,000 distinct CDR3 sequences, about 19% seen once. The sequenced material came from PBMCs or a T cell subset sorted from them (not recorded which). The receptor set was obtained from an adult woman who had mild COVID-19 (a few samples of this study predate the infection). Cell type and time point are not known.

This sequence joins TRBV12-3 or TRBV12-4 and TRBJ2-1; D gene uncertain. The CDR3 consists of 13 residues. Between the trimmed V and J ends, which lost 7 bases and 0 bases, there was a span of 7 bases. In nucleotides, the CDR3 is TGTGCCAGCAATACAGCCTCCTACAATGAGCAGTTCTTC. This gives the protein CASNTASYNEQFF.

This clonotype came up a few times. The chain combines TRBV11-2 with TRBJ2-3; tentatively, D is TRBD1 (5 bases). The CDR3 length is 16 residues. Per germline, CDR1 SGHAT and CDR2 FQNNGV. Trimming took 4 bases from V and 1 from J, leaving 15 bases between them. As DNA, the CDR3 is TGTGCCAGCAGCTCCCCAGCGCAGGGCGGCACAGATACGCAGTATTTT. This encodes CASSSPAQGGTDTQYF.

The chain joins TRBV20-1 to TRBJ2-7; 10 bases fit TRBD2. The junction had 5 bases not matched to a gene; V was cut back by 0 bases and J by 3 bases. CDR3 length: 15 amino acids. CDR1 and CDR2 (germline): DFQATT, SNEGSKA (reference sequence). The CDR3 loop reads CSARDSGRANYEQYF. Written as DNA, the CDR3 is TGCAGTGCTAGAGACAGCGGGAGGGCAAACTACGAGCAGTACTTC.

This clonotype was counted many times. The genes are TRBV24-1 and TRBJ2-1; D not resolved. CDR3 size: 15 residues. Germline V gene lookup returns CDR1 KGHDR and CDR2 SFDVKD. V was clipped by 4 bases and J by 0 bases, with 9 bases between them. CDR3 amino acids: CATSDPLFSYNEQFF. In DNA form, the CDR3 reads TGTGCCACCAGTGACCCTCTGTTCTCCTACAATGAGCAGTTCTTC.

For this clonotype: At one boundary the junction diverges from the germline segment, which might be a read error. The J gene is TRBJ1-4, the V gene TRBV29-1; 7 bases align to TRBD1. Germline V CDR1 and CDR2: SQVTM, ANQGSEA. This CDR3 spans 15 amino acids. The CDR3 protein is CSVEVGTATNEKLFF. DNA for the CDR3: TGCAGCGTCGAAGTAGGGACAGCAACTAATGAAAAACTGTTTTTT.

This clonotype has a count of ten or more. V gene TRBV5-1 combines with J gene TRBJ2-1; unclear D gene. The CDR3 loop spans 15 amino acids. The germline gives CDR1 SGHRS, CDR2 YFSETQ. V was pared by 0 bases and J by 3 bases, with 10 bases between. The CDR3 protein is CASSLVALSYNEQFF. As DNA, the CDR3 is TGCGCCAGCAGCTTGGTCGCTCTTAGCTACAATGAGCAGTTCTTC.

V usage is TRBV5-1 and J usage is TRBJ2-2, with TRBD2 matching over 7 bases. Trimming took 3 bases from V and 5 from J; bases not matched to a gene: 1. Per the germline V gene, CDR1 is SGHRS and CDR2 is YFSETQ. The CDR3 is 13 residues long. The CDR3 sequence is CASSWEGTGELFF. The DNA of the CDR3 is TGCGCCAGCAGCTGGGAGGGGACCGGGGAGCTGTTTTTT. Full variable domain (rest looked up from reference TRBV5-1 and TRBJ2-2): KAGVTQTPRYLIKTRGQQVTLSCSPISGHRSVSWYQQTPGQGLQFLFEYFSETQRNKGNFPGRFSGRQFSNSRSEMNVSTLELGDSALYLCASSWEGTGELFFGEGSRLTVL.

This clonotype appeared a few times. The gene calls are TRBV7-6 and TRBJ2-3, with a tentative D call TRBD1 (5 bases). Germline CDR1 and CDR2: SGHVS and FNYEAQ. The CDR3 is 18 residues long. V shed 5 bases and J shed 1 base, with 22 bases lying between them. CDR3 coding DNA: TGTGCCAGCAGCAGAACCCCAGGGCTATTAGGGGGCACAGATACGCAGTATTTT. Translated: CASSRTPGLLGGTDTQYF.

Comment on this clonotype: This is likely a read error, given that the CDR3 carries no conserved phenylalanine or tryptophan at its end. The DNA is left out, because the CDR3 cannot be placed on it with certainty; the CDR3 is given as TCRdb lists it. The chain combines TRBV7-9 with TRBJ2-3; the D call TRBD1 from the table was never checked on the DNA. The germline V gene has CDR1 SEHNR and CDR2 FQNEAQ (reference sequence). The CDR3 sequence runs 8 residues, both termini included. CDR3 sequence reads: CATEPGRL.

This sequence joins TRBV18 and TRBJ1-1; no definite D call. The CDR3 is 14 residues long. Looked up from germline, CDR1 is KGHSH and CDR2 is LQKENI. V was pared by 4 bases and J by 0 bases, with 9 bases between. The CDR3 protein is CASSREYMNTEAFF. The CDR3 bases are TGTGCCAGCTCACGGGAGTATATGAACACTGAAGCTTTCTTT. The full variable domain, with the rest looked up from reference TRBV18 and TRBJ1-1, is NAGVMQNPRHLVRRRGQEARLRCSPMKGHSHVYWYRQLPEEGLKFMVYLQKENIIDESGMPKERFSAEFPKEGPSILRIQQVVRGDSAAYFCASSREYMNTEAFFGQGTRLTVV.

The chain combines TRBV7-9 with TRBJ2-1; no clear D. Germline V CDR1 and CDR2: SEHNR, FQNEAQ (reference sequence). The V end was cut by 8 bases, the J end by 4 bases, with 12 bases between. The CDR3 covers 13 residues. The CDR3 loop is CASSDDTYNEQFF. The DNA for the CDR3 is TGTGCCAGCTCCGACGACACGTACAATGAGCAGTTCTTC.

The V call is TRBV6-2 or TRBV6-3, the J call TRBJ2-3; D remains unclear. This CDR3 region has 13 residues. The V gene lost 7 bases and the J gene lost 3 bases, with 11 bases spanning the gap. Looked up from germline, CDR1 is MNHEY and CDR2 is SVGEGT. DNA for the CDR3: TGTGCCAGCAAACCCGGGCGGACAGATACGCAGTATTTT. This gives the protein CASKPGRTDTQYF.

V gene TRBV9 combines with J gene TRBJ2-7; D is possibly TRBD2 (5 bases). Trimming took off 0 bases at V and 2 bases at J, with 9 bases between the two ends. The CDR3 totals 14 residues. Germline V lookup: CDR1 SGDLS, CDR2 YYNGEE. CDR3: CASSVGDGTYEQYF. CDR3 coding DNA: TGTGCCAGCAGCGTAGGCGACGGGACCTACGAGCAGTACTTC.

A few counts support this clonotype. The gene calls are TRBV3-1 and TRBJ2-2; 7 bases are a match to TRBD1. This CDR3 has 16 amino acids. Per germline, CDR1 LGHDT and CDR2 YNNKEL (reference sequence). Trimming removed 4 bases from V and 4 bases from J; junction bases left unmatched: 9. The CDR3 reads CASSLVTGTATGELFF. The CDR3 DNA reads as TGTGCCAGCAGCCTCGTGACCGGGACAGCCACCGGGGAGCTGTTTTTT.

CDR3 DNA: TGCGCCAGCAGCTTGGACCAGGGAGTTGGGTATGGCTACACCTTC. This translates into CASSLDQGVGYGYTF. The chain recombines TRBV5-1 with TRBJ1-2, with D maybe TRBD1 (5 bases). The CDR3 length is 15 residues. The V gene lost 0 bases and the J gene lost 5 bases, with 14 bases spanning the gap. Germline V gene data show CDR1 as SGHRS and CDR2 as YFSETQ.

V gene TRBV18 combines with J gene TRBJ1-1; perhaps TRBD1 as D (5 bases). The ends were cut back, 2 bases at V and 1 base at J, with 11 bases in the middle. The CDR3 is made up of 15 amino acids. Germline lookup yields CDR1 KGHSH and CDR2 LQKENI. The CDR3 loop is CASSPILTGNTEAFF. CDR3 nucleotides: TGTGCCAGCTCACCAATATTAACAGGGAACACTGAAGCTTTCTTT.

This clonotype was picked up many times. This chain joins TRBV7-6 and TRBJ2-1; no clear D. Germline V CDR1 and CDR2: SGHVS, FNYEAQ. The CDR3 covers 15 residues. Trimming removed 1 base from V and 2 bases from J, with 9 bases in between. The CDR3, as DNA: TGTGCCAGCAGCTTAGGAGGCACAGCCTACAATGAGCAGTTCTTC. Its translation is CASSLGGTAYNEQFF. Complete variable domain (other parts from reference TRBV7-6 and TRBJ2-1): GAGVSQSPRYKVTKRGQDVALRCDPISGHVSLYWYRQALGQGPEFLTYFNYEAQQDKSGLPNDRFSAERPEGSISTLTIQRTEQRDSAMYRCASSLGGTAYNEQFFGPGTRLTVL.

This clonotype was observed a handful of times. The chain joins TRBV5-5 to TRBJ2-2; the match to TRBD1 covers 8 bases. J gave up 5 bases and V 1 base, and 4 bases lay outside the gene matches. The CDR3 contains 15 residues. CDR1 is SGHKS, CDR2 YYEKEE, per germline (reference sequence). CDR3 protein: CASSLRTGFTGELFF. The CDR3 bases are TGTGCCAGCAGCTTGAGGACAGGGTTTACCGGGGAGCTGTTTTTT.

This clonotype was detected only a few times. This chain joins TRBV4-3 and TRBJ1-2; no definite D call. Germline CDR1 reads LGHNA; CDR2 reads YSLEER. V lost 0 bases to trimming and J lost 6 bases, with 14 bases between them. The CDR3 has 15 residues. CDR3 protein: CASSQDREGGDGYTF. CDR3 DNA sequence: TGCGCCAGCAGCCAAGATCGTGAGGGCGGGGATGGCTACACCTTC.

The chain combines TRBV7-2 with TRBJ2-2, with 9 bases lining up with TRBD2. The CDR3 has 18 residues. Germline V lookup: CDR1 SGHTA, CDR2 FQGNSA. J lost 1 base, V lost 3 bases, and 9 bases had no gene match. CDR3 protein: CASSFGLQAGGNTGELFF. The CDR3 DNA follows: TGTGCCAGCAGCTTTGGGCTTCAAGCGGGGGGGAACACCGGGGAGCTGTTTTTT. Supplemented by reference TRBV7-2 and TRBJ2-2, the full variable domain reads GAGVSQSPSNKVTEKGKDVELRCDPISGHTALYWYRQSLGQGLEFLIYFQGNSAPDKSGLPSDRFSAERTGGSVSTLTIQRTQQEDSAVYLCASSFGLQAGGNTGELFFGEGSRLTVL.

This clonotype has only a few counts. The CDR3 DNA reads TGTGCCAGCAGTTACCCCCTTAGTGCGGGGCCCACAGATACGCAGTATTTT. Protein sequence: CASSYPLSAGPTDTQYF. The chain uses TRBV6-6 and TRBJ2-3, with TRBD2 as a possible D gene (6 bases). The ends were cut back, 2 bases at V and 2 bases at J, with 17 bases in the middle. CDR3 length: 17 amino acids. Germline CDR1 is MNHNY and CDR2 is SVGAGI (reference sequence).

The V gene is TRBV5-1, the J gene TRBJ1-1, with TRBD1 matching over 7 bases. V gave up 0 bases and J gave up 5 bases; unmatched junction bases: 7. The germline V gene has CDR1 SGHRS and CDR2 YFSETQ. This CDR3 contains 15 residues. DNA of the CDR3: TGCGCCAGCAGCTTGGGTGACAGGGTGACGACTGAAGCTTTCTTT. Its translation: CASSLGDRVTTEAFF.

The sample holds a few counts of this clonotype. The chain combines TRBV7-6 with TRBJ2-7, with TRBD1 matching 8 bases. CDR1 is SGHVS, CDR2 FNYEAQ, per germline. The CDR3 contains 14 residues. V was pared by 5 bases and J by 6 bases, with 9 bases of the junction left unmatched. The CDR3 loop is CASSPPPQGAEQYF. CDR3 nucleotides: TGTGCCAGCAGCCCCCCGCCCCAGGGGGCCGAGCAGTACTTC.

This clonotype has only a few counts. The chain couples TRBV20-1 to TRBJ2-1; D gene ambiguous. Per germline, CDR1 DFQATT and CDR2 SNEGSKA (reference sequence). V was pared by 1 base and J by 4 bases, with 5 bases between. This CDR3 comprises 12 residues. As DNA, the CDR3 is TGCAGTGCTAGAGTTGGTTACAATGAGCAGTTCTTC. This translates into CSARVGYNEQFF.

The rearrangement joins TRBV20-1 to TRBJ2-1; perhaps TRBD2 as D (6 bases). Germline lookup yields CDR1 DFQATT and CDR2 SNEGSKA (reference sequence). V lost 0 bases and J 3 bases, leaving 15 bases between the germline ends. The CDR3 spans 16 residues. CDR3 sequence: CSARDLRTTLYNEQFF. In nucleotides, the CDR3 is TGCAGTGCTAGAGATTTAAGGACTACACTCTACAATGAGCAGTTCTTC.

This clonotype was recorded a few times. The genes are TRBV14 and TRBJ1-2; D is uncertain. The CDR3 contains 14 residues. The germline V gene has CDR1 SGHDN and CDR2 FVKESK. V was shortened by 3 bases and J by 4 bases, with 12 bases between the two germline ends. The CDR3 reads CASSHESTSYGYTF. CDR3 DNA: TGTGCCAGCAGCCACGAGTCTACGAGCTATGGCTACACCTTC.

The chain joins TRBV5-1 to TRBJ2-5; tentatively, D is TRBD1 (6 bases). The germline gives CDR1 SGHRS, CDR2 YFSETQ. The V end lost 0 bases, the J end lost 5 bases, and 8 bases lay between the germline ends. This CDR3 region has 13 residues. The CDR3 DNA follows: TGCGCCAGCAGCTTGGTACAGGGTGAGACCCAGTACTTC. It is translated as CASSLVQGETQYF.

The chain couples TRBV5-1 to TRBJ1-2; D not resolved. Germline lookup yields CDR1 SGHRS and CDR2 YFSETQ. The CDR3 is made up of 15 amino acids. V lost 2 bases to trimming and J lost 0 bases, with 11 bases between them. Here the CDR3 reads CASSFHKPPNYGYTF. In nucleotides, the CDR3 is TGCGCCAGCAGCTTTCACAAGCCCCCTAACTATGGCTACACCTTC.

CDR3 amino acids: CASSSQPTDGANGQYF. CDR3 sequence (DNA): TGCGCCAGCAGCTCCCAACCTACAGACGGAGCAAATGGGCAGTATTTT. J is TRBJ2-3 and V is TRBV5-1, with D unresolved. CDR1 is SGHRS and CDR2 is YFSETQ in the germline V gene. The CDR3 extends over 16 amino acids. Trimming stripped 3 bases from V and 11 bases from J, with 25 bases between.

The chain recombines TRBV7-9 with TRBJ2-1; 7 nucleotides line up with TRBD1. This CDR3 region has 11 residues. The V segment lost 0 bases and the J segment 15 bases; nucleotides outside the gene matches: 2. Germline loops: CDR1 SEHNR, CDR2 FQNEAQ (reference sequence). DNA for the CDR3: TGTGCCAGCAGCTTAGCGGGACAGACGTTCTTC. This gives the protein CASSLAGQTFF.